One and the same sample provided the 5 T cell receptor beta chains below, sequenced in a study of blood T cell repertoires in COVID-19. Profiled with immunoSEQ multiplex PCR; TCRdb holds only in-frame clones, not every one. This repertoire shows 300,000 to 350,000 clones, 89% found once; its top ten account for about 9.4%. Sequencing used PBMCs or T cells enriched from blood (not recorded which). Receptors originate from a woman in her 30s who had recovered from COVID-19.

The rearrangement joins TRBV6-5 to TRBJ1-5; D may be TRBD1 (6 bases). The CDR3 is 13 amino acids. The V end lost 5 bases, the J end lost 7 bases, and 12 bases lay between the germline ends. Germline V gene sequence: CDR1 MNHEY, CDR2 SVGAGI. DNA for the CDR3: TGTGCCAGCAGTCTCAGGGGTGCGCAGCCCCAGCATTTT. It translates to CASSLRGAQPQHF.

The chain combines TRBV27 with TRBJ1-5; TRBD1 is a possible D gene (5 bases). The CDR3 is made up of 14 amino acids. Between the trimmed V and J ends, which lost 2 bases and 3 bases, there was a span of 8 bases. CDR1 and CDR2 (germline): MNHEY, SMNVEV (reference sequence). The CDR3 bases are TGTGCCAGCAGTTTACAGGGAACCAATCAGCCCCAGCATTTT. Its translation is CASSLQGTNQPQHF.

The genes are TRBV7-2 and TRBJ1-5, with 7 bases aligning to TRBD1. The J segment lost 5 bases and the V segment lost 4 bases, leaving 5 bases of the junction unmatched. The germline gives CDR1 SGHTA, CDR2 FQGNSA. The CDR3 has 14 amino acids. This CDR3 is CASSSARGDQPQHF. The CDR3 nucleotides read TGTGCCAGCAGCTCCGCCAGGGGGGATCAGCCCCAGCATTTT.

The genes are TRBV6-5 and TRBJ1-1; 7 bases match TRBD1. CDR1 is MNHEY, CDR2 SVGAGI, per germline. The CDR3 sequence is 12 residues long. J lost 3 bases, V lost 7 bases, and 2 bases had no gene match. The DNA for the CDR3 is TGTGCCAGCATCAGGGGGGACACTGAAGCTTTCTTT. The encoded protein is CASIRGDTEAFF.

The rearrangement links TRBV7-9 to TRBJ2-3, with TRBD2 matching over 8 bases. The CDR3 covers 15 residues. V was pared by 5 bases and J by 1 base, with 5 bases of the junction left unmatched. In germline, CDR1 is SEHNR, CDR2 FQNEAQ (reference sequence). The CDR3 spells CASSPGGKGTDTQYF. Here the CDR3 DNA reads TGTGCCAGCAGCCCGGGAGGGAAGGGCACAGATACGCAGTATTTT.